The clone carrying this T cell receptor beta chain was found once. The method was immunoSEQ multiplex PCR; TCRdb's version includes in-frame clones alone and lacks a portion of them. Of approximately 99,000 clones in the sample, more than 65% were seen once. The source of the sample is a study of blood T cell repertoires in COVID-19. At the level of the study: Acute-phase and convalescent COVID-19 samples originated in the United States, Italy and Spain. PBMCs, B-cell-depleted T cells, or T cells provided the cDNA or gDNA that made up the material.

The CDR3 length is 13 residues. The sample taken for sequencing was peripheral blood. The gene calls are TRBV21-1 and TRBJ1-1; TRBD1 was called by the table and not checked on the DNA. TRBV21-1 is classified as a pseudogene. The clonotype comes from a woman aged 80 or over with active or convalescent COVID-19. The chain's CDR3 is CASSKAAGTEAFF. The CDR3 nucleotides are TGTGCCAGCAGCAAAGCAGCAGGAACTGAAGCTTTCTTT.